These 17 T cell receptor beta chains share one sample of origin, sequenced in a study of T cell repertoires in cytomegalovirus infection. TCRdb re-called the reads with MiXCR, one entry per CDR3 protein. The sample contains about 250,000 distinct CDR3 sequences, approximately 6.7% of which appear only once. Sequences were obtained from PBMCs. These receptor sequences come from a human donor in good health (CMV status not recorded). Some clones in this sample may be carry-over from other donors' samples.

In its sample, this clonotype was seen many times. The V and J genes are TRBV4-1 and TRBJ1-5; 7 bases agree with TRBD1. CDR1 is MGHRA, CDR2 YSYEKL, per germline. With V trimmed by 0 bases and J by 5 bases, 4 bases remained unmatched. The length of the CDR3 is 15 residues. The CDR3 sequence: CASSQDQGVYQPQHF. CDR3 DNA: TGCGCCAGCAGCCAAGACCAGGGGGTGTATCAGCCCCAGCATTTT.

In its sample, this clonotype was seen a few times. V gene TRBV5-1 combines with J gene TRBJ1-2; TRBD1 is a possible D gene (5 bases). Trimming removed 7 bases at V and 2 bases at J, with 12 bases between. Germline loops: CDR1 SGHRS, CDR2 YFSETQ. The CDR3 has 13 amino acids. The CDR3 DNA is TGCGCCAGCTCACAGGATGGAAACTATGGCTACACCTTC. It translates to CASSQDGNYGYTF.

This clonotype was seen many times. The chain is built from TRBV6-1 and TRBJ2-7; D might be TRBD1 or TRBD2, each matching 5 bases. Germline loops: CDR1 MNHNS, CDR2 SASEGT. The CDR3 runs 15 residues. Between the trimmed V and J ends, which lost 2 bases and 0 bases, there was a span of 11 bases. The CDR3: CASSETAGSSYEQYF. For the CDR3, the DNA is TGTGCCAGCAGTGAAACCGCAGGGAGCTCCTACGAGCAGTACTTC.

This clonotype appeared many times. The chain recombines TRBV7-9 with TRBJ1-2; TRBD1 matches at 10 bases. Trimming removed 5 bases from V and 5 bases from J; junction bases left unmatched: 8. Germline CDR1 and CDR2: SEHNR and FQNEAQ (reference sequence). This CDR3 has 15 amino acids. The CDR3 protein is CASSPRQGAVYGYTF. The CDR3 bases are TGTGCCAGCAGCCCCCGACAGGGGGCCGTATATGGCTACACCTTC.

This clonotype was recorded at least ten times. The CDR3, as DNA: TGTGCCAGCAACCCCCGCGGGGGGTTTAGCACAGATACGCAGTATTTT. This gives the protein CASNPRGGFSTDTQYF. The chain couples TRBV7-2 to TRBJ2-3; 8 bases line up with TRBD2. Germline loops: CDR1 SGHTA, CDR2 FQGNSA. This CDR3 comprises 16 residues. V gave up 7 bases and J gave up 0 bases; unmatched junction bases: 9.

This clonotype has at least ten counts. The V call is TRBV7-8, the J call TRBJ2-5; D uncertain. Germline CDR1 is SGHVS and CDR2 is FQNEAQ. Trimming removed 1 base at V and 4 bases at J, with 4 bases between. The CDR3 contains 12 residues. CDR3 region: CASSLDGETQYF. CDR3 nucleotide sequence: TGTGCCAGCAGCTTAGATGGAGAGACCCAGTACTTC.

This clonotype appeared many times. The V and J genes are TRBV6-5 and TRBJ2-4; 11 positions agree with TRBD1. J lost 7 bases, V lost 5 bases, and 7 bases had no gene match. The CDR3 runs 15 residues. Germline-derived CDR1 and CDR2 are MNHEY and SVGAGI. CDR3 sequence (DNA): TGTGCCAGCAGTCCAGGGACAGGGGGAAGGAACATTCAGTACTTC. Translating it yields CASSPGTGGRNIQYF.

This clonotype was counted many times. CDR3 DNA: TGCAGCGTCCAGGGAGGGGCTCACTATGGCTACACCTTC. It yields the protein CSVQGGAHYGYTF. This chain uses TRBV29-1 with TRBJ1-2, with D tentatively TRBD1 (5 bases). Germline CDR1 and CDR2: SQVTM and ANQGSEA. The CDR3 loop spans 13 amino acids. Trimming pared 6 bases from V and 3 bases from J, leaving 14 bases between.

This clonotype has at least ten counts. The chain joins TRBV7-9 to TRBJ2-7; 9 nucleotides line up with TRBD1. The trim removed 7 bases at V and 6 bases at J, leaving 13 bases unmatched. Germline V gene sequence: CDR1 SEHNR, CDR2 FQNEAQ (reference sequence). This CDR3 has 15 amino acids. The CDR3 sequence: CASTQTGTGSGEQYF. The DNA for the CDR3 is TGTGCCAGCACCCAAACCGGGACAGGGAGTGGCGAGCAGTACTTC. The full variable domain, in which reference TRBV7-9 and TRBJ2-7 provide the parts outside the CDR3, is DTGVSQNPRHKITKRGQNVTFRCDPISEHNRLYWYRQTLGQGPEFLTYFQNEAQLEKSRLLSDRFSAERPKGSFSTLEIQRTEQGDSAMYLCASTQTGTGSGEQYFGPGTRLTVT.

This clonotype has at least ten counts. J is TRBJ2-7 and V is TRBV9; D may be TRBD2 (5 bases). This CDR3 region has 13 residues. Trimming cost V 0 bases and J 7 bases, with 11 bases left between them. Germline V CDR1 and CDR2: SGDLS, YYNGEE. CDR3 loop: CASSVEASGEQYF. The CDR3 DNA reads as TGTGCCAGCAGCGTAGAGGCATCGGGGGAGCAGTACTTC.

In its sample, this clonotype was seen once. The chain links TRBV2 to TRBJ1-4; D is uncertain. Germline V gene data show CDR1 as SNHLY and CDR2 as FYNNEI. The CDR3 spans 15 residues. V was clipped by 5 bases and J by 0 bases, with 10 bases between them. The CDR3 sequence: CASSRAPATNEKLFF. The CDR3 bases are TGTGCCAGCAGTCGGGCCCCTGCAACTAATGAAAAACTGTTTTTT.

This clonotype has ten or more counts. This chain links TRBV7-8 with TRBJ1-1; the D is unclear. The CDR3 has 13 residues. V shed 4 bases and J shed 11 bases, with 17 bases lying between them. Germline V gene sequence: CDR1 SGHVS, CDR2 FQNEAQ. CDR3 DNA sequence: TGTGCCAGCAGCTCAGACACGCCCAGGAGGGCTTTCTTT. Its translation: CASSSDTPRRAFF.

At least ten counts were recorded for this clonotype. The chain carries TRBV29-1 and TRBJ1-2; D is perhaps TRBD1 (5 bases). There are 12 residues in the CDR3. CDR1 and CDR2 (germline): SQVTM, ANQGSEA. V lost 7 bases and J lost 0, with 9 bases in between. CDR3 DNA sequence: TGCAGCGACAAGGGGACTAACTATGGCTACACCTTC. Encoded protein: CSDKGTNYGYTF.

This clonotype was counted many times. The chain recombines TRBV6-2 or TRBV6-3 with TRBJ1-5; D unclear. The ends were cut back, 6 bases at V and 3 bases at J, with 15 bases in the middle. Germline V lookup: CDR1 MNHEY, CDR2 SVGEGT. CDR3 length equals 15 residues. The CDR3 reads CASRGGGMNNQPQHF. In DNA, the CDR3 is TGTGCCAGCAGGGGAGGCGGGATGAACAATCAGCCCCAGCATTTT.

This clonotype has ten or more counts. CDR3 amino acids: CASSQDWAGDIYEQFF. The CDR3 DNA is TGCGCCAGCAGCCAAGATTGGGCAGGGGATATCTATGAGCAGTTCTTC. V is TRBV4-3 and J is TRBJ2-1; D perhaps matches TRBD1 (6 bases). V dropped 0 bases and J dropped 8 bases, with 17 bases sitting between them. Germline CDR1 LGHNA, CDR2 YSLEER. The CDR3 is made up of 16 amino acids.

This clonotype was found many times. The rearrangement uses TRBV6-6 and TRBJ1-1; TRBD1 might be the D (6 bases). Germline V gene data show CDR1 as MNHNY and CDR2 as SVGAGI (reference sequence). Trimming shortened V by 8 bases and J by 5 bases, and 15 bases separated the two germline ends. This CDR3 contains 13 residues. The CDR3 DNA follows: TGTGCCAGCGGATTGACAGGATATACTGAAGCTTTCTTT. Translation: CASGLTGYTEAFF.

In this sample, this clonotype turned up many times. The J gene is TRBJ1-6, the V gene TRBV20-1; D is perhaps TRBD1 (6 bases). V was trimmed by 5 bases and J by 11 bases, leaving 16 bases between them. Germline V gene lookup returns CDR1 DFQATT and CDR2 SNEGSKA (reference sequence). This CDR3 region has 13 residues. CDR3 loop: CSAFHRATAPLHF. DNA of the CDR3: TGCAGTGCTTTTCACAGGGCCACAGCACCCCTCCACTTT.